This T cell receptor (beta chain) comes out of a study of blood T cell repertoires in COVID-19. Study-wide context: Sites across the United States, Italy and Spain contributed samples from acute and convalescent COVID-19.

Study processing details: Scientists estimated how many nucleated cells there were by amplifying reference gene primers. Only in-frame clones appear in the TCRdb table, and some are missing; sequencing was by immunoSEQ multiplex PCR. The DNA gave D and trimming, while V, J and clone size come from that table. The data hold around 130,000 clones, with 80% to 90% observed a single time. Trimming left V 5 bases short and J 1 base short, with 8 bases between. Germline CDR1 MNHEY, CDR2 SMNVEV (reference sequence). This CDR3 is built from 13 residues. This clone was seen more than once but under ten times. The receptor was isolated from a woman aged 50 to 60 with acute or convalescent COVID-19. The rearrangement links TRBV27 to TRBJ1-2; D not certain. The sample comprised peripheral blood. This CDR3 reads CASSQTYNYGYTF. CDR3 DNA sequence: TGTGCCAGCAGTCAGACATATAACTATGGCTACACCTTC.